The 21 T cell receptor beta chains in this list originate from one sample, sequenced in a study of cytomegalovirus exposure and HLA in healthy donors. The PCR ran on 60 Vbeta and 13 Jbeta primers. TCRdb's table, derived via immunoSEQ multiplex PCR, lists solely in-frame clones and lacks some. The table lists over 250,000 clones, about 75% of them singletons, with approximately 2.5% in the top ten. Sequencing was done on a sample of PBMCs. All receptors come from a female donor in good health and CMV-seronegative.

Only one count was recorded for this clone. This sequence joins TRBV5-1 and TRBJ1-5; D uncertain. Trimming left V 0 bases short and J 7 bases short, with 11 bases between. Germline CDR1 is SGHRS and CDR2 is YFSETQ. The CDR3 has 14 amino acids. The CDR3 region is CASSLGGVGQPQHF. In DNA, the CDR3 is TGCGCCAGCAGCTTGGGCGGAGTAGGACAGCCCCAGCATTTT.

The chain links TRBV11-2 to TRBJ2-5, with 15 bases matching TRBD2. J gave up 4 bases and V 0 bases, and 3 bases lay outside the gene matches. Germline V gene data show CDR1 as SGHAT and CDR2 as FQNNGV. This CDR3 region has 17 residues. DNA of the CDR3: TGTGCCAGCAGCTTAGAAGGACTAGCGGGAGGGGGAGAGACCCAGTACTTC. Its protein product is CASSLEGLAGGGETQYF.

The chain uses TRBV27 and TRBJ2-1; TRBD1 agrees at 7 bases. The ends lost 0 bases at V and 2 bases at J; junction bases unmatched: 4. The germline V gene has CDR1 MNHEY and CDR2 SMNVEV (reference sequence). This CDR3 contains 16 residues. CDR3 loop: CASSLSGQDPYNEQFF. The DNA of the CDR3 is TGTGCCAGCAGTTTATCCGGACAGGATCCCTACAATGAGCAGTTCTTC.

The chain is built from TRBV7-9 and TRBJ1-1, with D possibly being TRBD1 (5 bases). Germline V gene lookup returns CDR1 SEHNR and CDR2 FQNEAQ (reference sequence). With 4 bases removed from V and 3 bases from J, the gap between germline ends came to 15 bases. The CDR3 extends over 15 amino acids. The CDR3 nucleotides read TGTGCCAGCAGCTCCATCCCCAGGGATTACACTGAAGCTTTCTTT. Translation: CASSSIPRDYTEAFF.

The rearrangement uses TRBV6-6 and TRBJ2-1; 9 bases align to TRBD2. After removal of 4 bases from V and 10 bases from J, the junction contained 11 bases not matched to a gene. Germline V gives CDR1 MNHNY, CDR2 SVGAGI (reference sequence). The CDR3 loop spans 15 amino acids. This CDR3 is CASSLGSGSEGEQFF. In DNA form, the CDR3 reads TGTGCCAGCAGTTTGGGTAGCGGGAGCGAGGGGGAGCAGTTCTTC.

The chain couples TRBV7-2 to TRBJ2-5; no definite D call. CDR3 size: 13 residues. CDR1 is SGHTA, CDR2 FQGNSA, per germline. V lost 5 bases, J lost 5 bases, and 12 bases lay in between. CDR3 loop: CASSPVGLETQYF. CDR3 in DNA: TGTGCCAGCAGCCCAGTTGGTTTGGAGACCCAGTACTTC. The variable domain in full, completed from reference TRBV7-2 and TRBJ2-5, reads GAGVSQSPSNKVTEKGKDVELRCDPISGHTALYWYRQSLGQGLEFLIYFQGNSAPDKSGLPSDRFSAERTGGSVSTLTIQRTQQEDSAVYLCASSPVGLETQYFGPGTRLLVL.

A remark on this clone: Other DNA sequences within the sample encode an identical CDR3. V usage is TRBV5-1 and J usage is TRBJ1-5; D is perhaps TRBD1 (6 bases). V lost 4 bases to trimming and J lost 3 bases, with 14 bases between them. This CDR3 is 15 amino acids long. The V gene's germline CDR1 is SGHRS and CDR2 YFSETQ. The CDR3 spells CASSPDGQPNQPQHF. DNA for the CDR3: TGCGCCAGCAGCCCGGACGGACAGCCCAATCAGCCCCAGCATTTT.

This clone was observed a few times. A junction boundary mismatches the germline segment, possibly from a read error. The rearrangement joins TRBV14 to TRBJ1-2; a weak D match, TRBD1 (5 bases). The CDR3 covers 13 residues. CDR1 is SGHDN, CDR2 FVKESK, per germline. The CDR3 here is CASSLSLPGLTSF. In DNA form, the CDR3 reads TGTGCCAGCAGCCTGTCCCTTCCGGGACTCACCTCCTTC.

CDR3 in DNA: TGTGCTAGTGCCTCCGGGGACAGGGGACTAAAACTTCTTTATTACTCCTACGAGCAGTACTTC. Encoded protein: CASASGDRGLKLLYYSYEQYF. V is TRBV12-5 and J is TRBJ2-7; 10 nucleotides line up with TRBD1. Losses at the gene ends were 7 bases for V and 0 bases for J; bases not matched to a gene: 24. This CDR3 spans 21 amino acids. Per the germline V gene, CDR1 is LGHNT and CDR2 is FRNRAP. Full variable domain (outside the CDR3, taken from reference TRBV12-5 and TRBJ2-7): DARVTQTPRHKVTEMGQEVTMRCQPILGHNTVFWYRQTMMQGLELLAYFRNRAPLDDSGMPKDRFSAEMPDATLATLKIQPSEPRDSAVYFCASASGDRGLKLLYYSYEQYFGPGTRLTVT.

This clone was observed a single time. V gene TRBV5-1 combines with J gene TRBJ2-5, with TRBD2 as a possible D gene (6 bases). Germline V lookup: CDR1 SGHRS, CDR2 YFSETQ. The germline V and J ends were trimmed by 4 bases and 1 base, with 14 bases remaining between them. The CDR3 covers 15 residues. The CDR3 DNA sequence: TGCGCCAGCAGCGGGGGGACGGCCACCCAAGAGACCCAGTACTTC. This gives the protein CASSGGTATQETQYF.

This sequence joins TRBV29-1 and TRBJ2-3; 10 positions match TRBD2. The V and J ends lost 5 bases and 4 bases, in that order; junction bases with no gene match: 6. Germline CDR1 reads SQVTM; CDR2 reads ANQGSEA. The CDR3 has 14 amino acids. The CDR3 coding sequence is TGCAGCGTTCAAGCGGGAGGGCGTGCAGATACGCAGTATTTT. Its translation is CSVQAGGRADTQYF.

J is TRBJ2-3 and V is TRBV5-5; possibly TRBD2 for D (6 bases). The length of the CDR3 is 13 residues. The germline V and J ends were trimmed by 4 bases and 6 bases, with 12 bases remaining between them. Germline assignment: CDR1 SGHKS and CDR2 YYEKEE (reference sequence). CDR3 nucleotide sequence: TGTGCCAGCAGCCCTGGGACTGTTGATACGCAGTATTTT. Protein: CASSPGTVDTQYF.

This clone was counted a single time. The chain has TRBV7-2 and TRBJ2-1, with 10 bases aligning to TRBD1. Germline CDR1 and CDR2: SGHTA and FQGNSA. This CDR3 comprises 14 residues. V lost 3 bases, J lost 10 bases, and 6 bases stayed unmatched. CDR3 sequence: CASSFGTGALEQFF. CDR3 nucleotides: TGTGCCAGCAGCTTTGGGACAGGGGCCTTGGAGCAGTTCTTC.

The chain joins TRBV6-5 to TRBJ2-5; 10 bases are a match to TRBD2. Matching the DNA end better, TRBJ2-7 makes the J call doubtful. CDR1 is MNHEY, CDR2 SVGAGI, per germline. The CDR3 totals 16 residues. The DNA of the CDR3 is TGTGCCAGCAGTTACTCGGAGGCTAGCGGGAGAGGCGAGCAGTACTTC. It yields the protein CASSYSEASGRGEQYF.

The rearrangement links TRBV7-2 to TRBJ1-1; D possibly corresponds to TRBD1 (5 bases). CDR3 length: 14 residues. The V gene's germline CDR1 is SGHTA and CDR2 FQGNSA. The V end lost 7 bases, the J end lost 2 bases, and 14 bases lay between the germline ends. The DNA for the CDR3 is TGTGCCAGCACTGCAGACAGATACAACACTGAAGCTTTCTTT. Translation gives CASTADRYNTEAFF.

The chain is built from TRBV10-1 and TRBJ2-7; D is undetermined. V was trimmed by 3 bases and J by 0 bases, leaving 6 bases between them. Germline V gene sequence: CDR1 WNHNN, CDR2 SYGVQD (reference sequence). The CDR3 sequence is 13 residues long. In DNA, the CDR3 is TGCGCCAGCAGTGACCACAGCTCCTACGAGCAGTACTTC. Its protein product is CASSDHSSYEQYF.

The chain has TRBV11-3 and TRBJ2-2, with 9 positions matching TRBD2. The trim removed 4 bases at V and 5 bases at J, leaving 2 bases unmatched. The CDR3 is 14 amino acids. Germline CDR1 reads SGHNT; CDR2 reads YENEEA. CDR3: CASSSLAGTGELFF. The CDR3 DNA follows: TGTGCCAGCAGCTCTCTAGCGGGAACCGGGGAGCTGTTTTTT.

The chain uses TRBV6-5 and TRBJ2-7, with TRBD2 identical over 10 bases. CDR1 is MNHEY, CDR2 SVGAGI, per germline. After removal of 0 bases from V and 3 bases from J, the junction contained 2 bases not matched to a gene. The CDR3 covers 15 residues. Here the CDR3 reads CASSYSWTSGYEQYF. DNA of the CDR3: TGTGCCAGCAGTTACTCATGGACTAGCGGCTACGAGCAGTACTTC.

This clone has only one observation. The gene calls are TRBV4-1 and TRBJ2-1, with no clear D. The CDR3 loop spans 17 amino acids. V was cut by 3 bases and J by 7 bases, with 22 bases left in between. CDR1 and CDR2 (germline): MGHRA, YSYEKL. CDR3 loop: CASSHPQVQPTRNEQFF. CDR3 bases: TGCGCCAGCAGCCACCCCCAGGTCCAACCAACCCGGAATGAGCAGTTCTTC.

This clone was counted once. The J gene is TRBJ2-1, the V gene TRBV7-6, with D possibly matching TRBD2 (5 bases). The CDR3 runs 14 residues. Trimming pared 5 bases from V and 5 bases from J, leaving 13 bases between. Germline-derived CDR1 and CDR2 are SGHVS and FNYEAQ. CDR3 in amino acids: CASSRPGKNNEQFF. CDR3 bases: TGTGCCAGCAGCCGCCCGGGGAAAAACAATGAGCAGTTCTTC.

This rearrangement joins TRBV6-1 to TRBJ1-5; D remains unclear. V lost 1 base to trimming and J lost 4 bases, with 8 bases between them. Germline V gene lookup returns CDR1 MNHNS and CDR2 SASEGT. There are 14 residues in the CDR3. The CDR3: CASSEVFRNQPQHF. As DNA, the CDR3 is TGTGCCAGCAGTGAAGTCTTCCGGAATCAGCCCCAGCATTTT.